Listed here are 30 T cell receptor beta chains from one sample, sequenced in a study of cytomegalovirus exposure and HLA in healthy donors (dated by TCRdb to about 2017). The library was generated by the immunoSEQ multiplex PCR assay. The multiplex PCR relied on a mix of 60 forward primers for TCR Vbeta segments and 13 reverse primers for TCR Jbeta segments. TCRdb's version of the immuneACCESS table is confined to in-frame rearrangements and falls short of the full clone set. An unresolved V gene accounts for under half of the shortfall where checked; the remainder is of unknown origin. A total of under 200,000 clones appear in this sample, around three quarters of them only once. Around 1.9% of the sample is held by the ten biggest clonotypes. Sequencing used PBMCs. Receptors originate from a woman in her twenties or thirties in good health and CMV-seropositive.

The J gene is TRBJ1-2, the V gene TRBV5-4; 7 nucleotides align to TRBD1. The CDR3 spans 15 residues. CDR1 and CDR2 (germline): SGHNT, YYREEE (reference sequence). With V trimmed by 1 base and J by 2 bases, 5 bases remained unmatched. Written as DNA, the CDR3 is TGTGCCAGCAGCTTGAACAGGGGCGCGAACTATGGCTACACCTTC. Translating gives CASSLNRGANYGYTF. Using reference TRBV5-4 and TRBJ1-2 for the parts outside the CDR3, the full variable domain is ETGVTQSPTHLIKTRGQQVTLRCSSQSGHNTVSWYQQALGQGPQFIFQYYREEENGRGNFPPRFSGLQFPNYSSELNVNALELDDSALYLCASSLNRGANYGYTFGSGTRLTVV.

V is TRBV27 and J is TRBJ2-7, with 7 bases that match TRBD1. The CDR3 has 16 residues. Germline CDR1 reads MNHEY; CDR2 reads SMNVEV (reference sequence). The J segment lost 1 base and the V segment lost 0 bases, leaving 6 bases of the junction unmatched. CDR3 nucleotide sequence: TGTGCCAGCAGTTTATCCACAGGGGAGAGGTCCTACGAGCAGTACTTC. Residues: CASSLSTGERSYEQYF.

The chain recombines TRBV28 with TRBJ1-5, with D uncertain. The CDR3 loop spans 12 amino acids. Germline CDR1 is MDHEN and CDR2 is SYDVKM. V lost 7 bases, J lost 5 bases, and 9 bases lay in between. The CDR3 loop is CASTLNDQPQHF. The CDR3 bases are TGTGCCAGCACCCTTAATGATCAGCCCCAGCATTTT.

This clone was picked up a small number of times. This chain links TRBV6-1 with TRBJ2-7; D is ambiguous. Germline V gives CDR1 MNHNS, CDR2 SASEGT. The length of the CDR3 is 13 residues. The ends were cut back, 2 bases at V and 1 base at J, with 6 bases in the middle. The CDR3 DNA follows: TGTGCCAGCAGTGAATCGGTTTCCTACGAGCAGTACTTC. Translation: CASSESVSYEQYF.

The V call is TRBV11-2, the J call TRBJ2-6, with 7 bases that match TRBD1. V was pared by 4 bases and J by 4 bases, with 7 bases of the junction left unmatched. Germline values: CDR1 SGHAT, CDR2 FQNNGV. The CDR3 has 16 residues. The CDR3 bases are TGTGCCAGCAGCTCAACAGGGGCTCTCGGGGCCAACGTCCTGACTTTC. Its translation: CASSSTGALGANVLTF.

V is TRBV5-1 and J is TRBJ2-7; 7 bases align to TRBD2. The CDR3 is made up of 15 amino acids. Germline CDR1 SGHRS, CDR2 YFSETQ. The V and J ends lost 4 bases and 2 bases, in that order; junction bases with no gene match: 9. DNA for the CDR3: TGCGCCAGCAGCAGTGCTGCTAGCGGTCCCTACGAGCAGTACTTC. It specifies CASSSAASGPYEQYF.

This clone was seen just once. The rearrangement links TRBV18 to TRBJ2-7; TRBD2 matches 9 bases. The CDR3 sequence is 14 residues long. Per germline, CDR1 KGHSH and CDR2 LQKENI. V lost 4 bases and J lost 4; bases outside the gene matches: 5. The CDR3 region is CASSLAGALYEQYF. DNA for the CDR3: TGTGCCAGCTCACTAGCGGGAGCCCTATACGAGCAGTACTTC.

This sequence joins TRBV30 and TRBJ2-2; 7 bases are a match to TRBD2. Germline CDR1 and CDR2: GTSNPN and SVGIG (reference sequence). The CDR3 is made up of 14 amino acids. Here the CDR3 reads CSSGGNANTGELFF. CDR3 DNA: TGTTCCTCCGGGGGGAACGCCAACACCGGGGAGCTGTTTTTT. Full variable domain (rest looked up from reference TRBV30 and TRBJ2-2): SQTIHQWPATLVQPVGSPLSLECTVEGTSNPNLYWYRQAAGRGLQLLFYSVGIGQISSEVPQNLSASRPQDRQFILSSKKLLLSDSGFYLCSSGGNANTGELFFGEGSRLTVL.

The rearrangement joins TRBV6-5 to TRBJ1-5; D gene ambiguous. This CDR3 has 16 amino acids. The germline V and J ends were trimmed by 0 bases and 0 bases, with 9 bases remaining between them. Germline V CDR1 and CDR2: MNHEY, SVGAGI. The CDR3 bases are TGTGCCAGCAGTTACTCCGGCGGTATTAGCAATCAGCCCCAGCATTTT. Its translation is CASSYSGGISNQPQHF.

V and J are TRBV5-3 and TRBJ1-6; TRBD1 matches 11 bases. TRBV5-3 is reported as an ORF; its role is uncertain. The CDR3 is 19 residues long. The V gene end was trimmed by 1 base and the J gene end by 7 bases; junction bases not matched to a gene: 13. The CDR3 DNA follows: TGTGCCAGAAGCTTGAGCTGTGTGGGGTGGACAGGGGGCAATTCACCCCTCCACTTT. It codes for CARSLSCVGWTGGNSPLHF.

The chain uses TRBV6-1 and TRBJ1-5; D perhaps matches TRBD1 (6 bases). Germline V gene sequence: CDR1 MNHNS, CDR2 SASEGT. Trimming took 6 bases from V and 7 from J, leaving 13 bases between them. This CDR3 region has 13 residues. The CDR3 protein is CASSTSGGQPQHF. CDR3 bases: TGTGCCAGCAGCACATCGGGGGGCCAGCCCCAGCATTTT.

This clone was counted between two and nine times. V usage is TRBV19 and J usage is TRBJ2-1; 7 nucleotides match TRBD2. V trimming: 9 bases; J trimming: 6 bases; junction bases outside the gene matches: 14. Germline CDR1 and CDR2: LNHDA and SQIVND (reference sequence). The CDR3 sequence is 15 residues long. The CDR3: CASGPLADPLNEQFF. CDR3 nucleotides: TGTGCCAGCGGGCCTCTAGCGGATCCCCTCAATGAGCAGTTCTTC.

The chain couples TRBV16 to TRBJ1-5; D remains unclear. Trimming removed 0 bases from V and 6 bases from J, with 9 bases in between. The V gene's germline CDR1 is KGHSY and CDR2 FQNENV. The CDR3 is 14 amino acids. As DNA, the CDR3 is TGTGCCAGCAGCCAATCGTCCGGGATTCAGCCCCAGCATTTT. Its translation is CASSQSSGIQPQHF.

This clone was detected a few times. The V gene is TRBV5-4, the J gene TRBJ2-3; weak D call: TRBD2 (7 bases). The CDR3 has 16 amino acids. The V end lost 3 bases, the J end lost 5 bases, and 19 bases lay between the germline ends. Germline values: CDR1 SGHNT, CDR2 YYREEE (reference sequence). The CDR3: CASSSFSAGARDTQYF. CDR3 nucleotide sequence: TGTGCCAGCAGCTCCTTCTCGGCGGGGGCCCGAGATACGCAGTATTTT.

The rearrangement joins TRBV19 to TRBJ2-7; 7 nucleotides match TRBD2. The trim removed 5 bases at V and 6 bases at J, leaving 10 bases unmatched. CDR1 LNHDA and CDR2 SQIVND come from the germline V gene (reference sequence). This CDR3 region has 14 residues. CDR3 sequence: CASSLRDYFSEQYF. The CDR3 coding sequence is TGTGCCAGTAGTCTCCGGGACTATTTTTCCGAGCAGTACTTC.

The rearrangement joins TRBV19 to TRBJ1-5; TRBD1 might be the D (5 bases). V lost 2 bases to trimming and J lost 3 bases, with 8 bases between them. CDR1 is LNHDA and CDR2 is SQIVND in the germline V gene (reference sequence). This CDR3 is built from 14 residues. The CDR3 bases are TGTGCCAGTAGTATACACAGGAACAATCAGCCCCAGCATTTT. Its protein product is CASSIHRNNQPQHF. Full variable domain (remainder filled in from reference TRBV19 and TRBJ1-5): DGGITQSPKYLFRKEGQNVTLSCEQNLNHDAMYWYRQDPGQGLRLIYYSQIVNDFQKGDIAEGYSVSREKKESFPLTVTSAQKNPTAFYLCASSIHRNNQPQHFGDGTRLSIL.

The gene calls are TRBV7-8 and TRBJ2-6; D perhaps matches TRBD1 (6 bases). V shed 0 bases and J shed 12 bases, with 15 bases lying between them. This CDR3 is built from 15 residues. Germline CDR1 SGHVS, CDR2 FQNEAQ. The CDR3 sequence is CASSLARGVGGVLTF. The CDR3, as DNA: TGTGCCAGCAGCTTAGCCAGGGGCGTAGGAGGCGTCCTGACTTTC.

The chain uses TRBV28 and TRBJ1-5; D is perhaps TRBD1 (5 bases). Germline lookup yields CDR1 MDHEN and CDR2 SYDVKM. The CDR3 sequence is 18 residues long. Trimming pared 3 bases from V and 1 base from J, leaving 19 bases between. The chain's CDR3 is CASSFGGAAAVSNQPQHF. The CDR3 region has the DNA TGTGCCAGCAGTTTCGGCGGGGCAGCAGCGGTAAGCAATCAGCCCCAGCATTTT.

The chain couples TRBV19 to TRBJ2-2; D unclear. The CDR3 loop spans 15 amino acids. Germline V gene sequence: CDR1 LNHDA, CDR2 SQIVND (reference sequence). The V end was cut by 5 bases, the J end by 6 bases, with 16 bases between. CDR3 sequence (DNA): TGTGCCAGTAGTCTATCGACAACCACCCCCGGGGAGCTGTTTTTT. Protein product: CASSLSTTTPGELFF.

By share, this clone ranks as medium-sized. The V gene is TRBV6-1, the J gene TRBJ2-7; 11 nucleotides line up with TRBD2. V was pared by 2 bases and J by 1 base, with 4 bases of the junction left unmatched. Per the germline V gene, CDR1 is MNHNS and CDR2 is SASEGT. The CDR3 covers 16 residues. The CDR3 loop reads CASSESSGGGSYEQYF. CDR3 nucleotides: TGTGCCAGCAGTGAAAGTAGCGGGGGGGGGTCCTACGAGCAGTACTTC.

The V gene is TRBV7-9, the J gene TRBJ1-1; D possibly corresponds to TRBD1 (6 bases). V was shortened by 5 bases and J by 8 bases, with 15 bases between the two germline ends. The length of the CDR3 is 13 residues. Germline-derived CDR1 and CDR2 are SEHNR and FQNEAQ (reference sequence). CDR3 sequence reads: CASSLPGDREAFF. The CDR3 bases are TGTGCCAGCAGCCTCCCGGGTGACAGGGAAGCTTTCTTT.

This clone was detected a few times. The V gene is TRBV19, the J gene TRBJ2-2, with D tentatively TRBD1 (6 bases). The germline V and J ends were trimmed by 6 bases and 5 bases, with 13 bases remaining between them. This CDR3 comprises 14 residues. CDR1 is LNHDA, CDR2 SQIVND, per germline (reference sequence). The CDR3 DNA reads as TGTGCCAGTAGAGTTTACAGGGAGACCGGGGAGCTGTTTTTT. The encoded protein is CASRVYRETGELFF.

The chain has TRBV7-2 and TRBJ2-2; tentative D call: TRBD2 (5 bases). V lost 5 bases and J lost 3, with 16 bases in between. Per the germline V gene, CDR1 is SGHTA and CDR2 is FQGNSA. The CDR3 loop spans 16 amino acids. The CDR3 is CASSQPSSLYTGELFF. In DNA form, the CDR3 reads TGTGCCAGCAGCCAACCTTCTAGCCTTTACACCGGGGAGCTGTTTTTT.

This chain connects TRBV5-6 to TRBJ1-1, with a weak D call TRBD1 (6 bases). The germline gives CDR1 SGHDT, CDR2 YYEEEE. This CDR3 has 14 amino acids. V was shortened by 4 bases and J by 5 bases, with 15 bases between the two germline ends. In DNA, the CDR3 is TGTGCCAGCAGCCCACAGGGCCGGGGAACTGAAGCTTTCTTT. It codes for CASSPQGRGTEAFF.

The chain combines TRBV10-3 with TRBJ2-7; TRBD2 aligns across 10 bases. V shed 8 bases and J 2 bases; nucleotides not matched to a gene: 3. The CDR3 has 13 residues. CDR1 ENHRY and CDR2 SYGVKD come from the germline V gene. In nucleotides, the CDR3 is TGTGCCATCGGGACTAGCGACGCCTACGAGCAGTACTTC. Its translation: CAIGTSDAYEQYF.

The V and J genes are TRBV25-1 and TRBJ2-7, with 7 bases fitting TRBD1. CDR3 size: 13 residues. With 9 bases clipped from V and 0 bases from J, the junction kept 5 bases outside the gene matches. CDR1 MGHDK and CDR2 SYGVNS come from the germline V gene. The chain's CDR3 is CASGQASSYEQYF. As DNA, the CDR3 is TGTGCCAGTGGACAGGCGTCCTCCTACGAGCAGTACTTC.

The CDR3 sequence is CASSAISGSNYGYTF. The CDR3 bases are TGTGCCAGCAGTGCGATCTCAGGGTCGAACTATGGCTACACCTTC. This chain connects TRBV27 to TRBJ1-2, with a possible D match to TRBD1 (5 bases). CDR3 size: 15 residues. Per germline, CDR1 MNHEY and CDR2 SMNVEV (reference sequence). The V end was cut by 5 bases, the J end by 2 bases, with 15 bases between.

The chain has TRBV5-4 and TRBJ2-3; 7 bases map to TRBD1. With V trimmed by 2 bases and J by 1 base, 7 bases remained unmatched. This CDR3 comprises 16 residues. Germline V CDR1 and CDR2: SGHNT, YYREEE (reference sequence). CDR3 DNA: TGTGCCAGCAGCTTAGCCCCCGGGACAGGCACAGATACGCAGTATTTT. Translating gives CASSLAPGTGTDTQYF. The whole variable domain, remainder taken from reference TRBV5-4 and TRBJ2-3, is ETGVTQSPTHLIKTRGQQVTLRCSSQSGHNTVSWYQQALGQGPQFIFQYYREEENGRGNFPPRFSGLQFPNYSSELNVNALELDDSALYLCASSLAPGTGTDTQYFGPGTRLTVL.

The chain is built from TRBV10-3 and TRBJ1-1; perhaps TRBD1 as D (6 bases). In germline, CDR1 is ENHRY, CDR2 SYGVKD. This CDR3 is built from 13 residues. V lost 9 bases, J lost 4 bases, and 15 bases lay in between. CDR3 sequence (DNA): TGTGCCATACAACAGGGAGAGGGCACTGAAGCTTTCTTT. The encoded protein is CAIQQGEGTEAFF.

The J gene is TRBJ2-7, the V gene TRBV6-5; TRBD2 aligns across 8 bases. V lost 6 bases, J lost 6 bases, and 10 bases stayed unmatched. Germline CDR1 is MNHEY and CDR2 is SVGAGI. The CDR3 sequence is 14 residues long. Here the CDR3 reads CASRREREMSEQYF. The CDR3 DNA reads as TGTGCCAGCAGAAGGGAGCGGGAGATGTCCGAGCAGTACTTC.